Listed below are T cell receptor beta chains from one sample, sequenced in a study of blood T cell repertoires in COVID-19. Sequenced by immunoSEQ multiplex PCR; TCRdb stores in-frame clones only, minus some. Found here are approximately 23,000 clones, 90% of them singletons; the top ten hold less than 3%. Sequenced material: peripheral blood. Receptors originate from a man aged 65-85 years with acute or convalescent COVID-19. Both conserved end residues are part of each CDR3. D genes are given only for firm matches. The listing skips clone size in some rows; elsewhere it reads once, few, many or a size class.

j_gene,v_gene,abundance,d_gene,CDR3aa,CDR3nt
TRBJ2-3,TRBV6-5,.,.,CASSYSTGRDTQYF,TGTGCCAGCAGTTACTCGACAGGTAGAGATACGCAGTATTTT
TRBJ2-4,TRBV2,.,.,CASRAGLAKNIQYF,TGTGCCAGCAGGGCAGGGTTAGCCAAAAACATTCAGTACTTC
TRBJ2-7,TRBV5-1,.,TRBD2,CASSPGGGSTYEQYF,TGCGCCAGCAGCCCGGGGGGAGGTTCCACCTACGAGCAGTACTTC
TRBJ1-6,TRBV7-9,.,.,CASSSEKRSYNSPLHF,TGTGCCAGCAGCTCTGAGAAACGCTCCTATAATTCACCCCTCCACTTT
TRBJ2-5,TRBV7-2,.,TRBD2,CASSSSSSGGAETQYF,TGTGCCAGCAGCTCCAGCTCTAGCGGGGGGGCAGAGACCCAGTACTTC
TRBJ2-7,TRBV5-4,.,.,CASSPGQSPYEQYF,TGTGCCAGCAGCCCCGGACAGAGCCCCTACGAGCAGTACTTC
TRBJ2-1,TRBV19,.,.,CASRPRAFYNEQFF,TGTGCCAGTAGGCCCAGGGCGTTTTACAATGAGCAGTTCTTC
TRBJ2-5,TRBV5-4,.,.,CASSEGLPGETQYF,TGTGCCAGCAGCGAGGGACTCCCCGGAGAGACCCAGTACTTC
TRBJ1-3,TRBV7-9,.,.,CASSLAGGGNTIYF,TGTGCCAGCAGCTTGGCGGGAGGAGGAAACACCATATATTTT
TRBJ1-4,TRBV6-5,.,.,CASSLVGLNEKLFF,TGTGCCAGCAGTCTCGTAGGACTAAATGAAAAACTGTTTTTT
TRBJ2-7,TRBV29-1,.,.,CSVDGGARTPYEQYF,TGCAGCGTTGATGGGGGGGCGCGTACCCCTTACGAGCAGTACTTC
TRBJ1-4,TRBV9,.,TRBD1,CASSVGSGQGAAGEKLFF,TGTGCCAGCAGCGTAGGGTCCGGACAGGGGGCGGCCGGAGAAAAACTGTTTTTT
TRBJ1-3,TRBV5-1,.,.,CASSSTGSSGNTIYF,TGCGCCAGCAGCTCAACAGGGAGCTCTGGAAACACCATATATTTT
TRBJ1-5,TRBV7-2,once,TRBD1,CASSPRDRGDNQPQHF,TGTGCCAGCAGCCCTCGGGACAGGGGTGACAATCAGCCCCAGCATTTT
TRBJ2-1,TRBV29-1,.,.,CSVITGVNEQFF,TGCAGCGTTATAACAGGTGTCAATGAGCAGTTCTTC
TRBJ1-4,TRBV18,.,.,CASSPSRGTNEKLFF,TGTGCCAGCTCACCGTCTAGGGGAACTAATGAAAAACTGTTTTTT
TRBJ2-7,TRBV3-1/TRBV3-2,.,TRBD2,CASSQISSGVSYEQYF,TGTGCCAGCAGCCAAATAAGTAGCGGGGTCTCCTACGAGCAGTACTTC
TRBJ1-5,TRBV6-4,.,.,CASSDSMLPGRVTHQPQHF,TGTGCCAGCAGTGACTCGATGTTACCTGGCAGGGTGACTCATCAGCCCCAGCATTTT
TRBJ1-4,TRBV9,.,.,CASSETATNEKLFF,TGTGCCAGCAGCGAGACTGCAACTAATGAAAAACTGTTTTTT
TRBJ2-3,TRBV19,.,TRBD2,CASRSLLAGGWGGQYF,TGTGCCAGTAGATCACTTCTAGCGGGCGGCTGGGGGGGGCAGTATTTT
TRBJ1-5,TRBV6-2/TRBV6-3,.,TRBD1,CASSYTHQGDNQPQHF,TGTGCCAGCAGTTACACCCACCAGGGGGACAATCAGCCCCAGCATTTT
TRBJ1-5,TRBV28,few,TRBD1,CASSPVGQGGIGNQPQHF,TGTGCCAGCAGTCCGGTGGGACAGGGGGGAATAGGCAATCAGCCCCAGCATTTT
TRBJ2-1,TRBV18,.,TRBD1,CASSPRWTGGSFSYNEQFF,TGTGCCAGCTCACCACGCTGGACAGGGGGCAGTTTTTCCTACAATGAGCAGTTCTTC
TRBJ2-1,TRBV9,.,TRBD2,CASSVAGGPVNEQFF,TGTGCCAGCAGCGTGGCGGGAGGGCCGGTAAATGAGCAGTTCTTC
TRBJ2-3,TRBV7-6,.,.,CASSLETGSPRTDTQYF,TGTGCCAGCAGCTTGGAAACAGGTAGTCCTCGCACAGATACGCAGTATTTT
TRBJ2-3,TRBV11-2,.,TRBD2,CASSLGGGKADTQYF,TGTGCCAGCAGCTTAGGGGGGGGTAAGGCAGATACGCAGTATTTT
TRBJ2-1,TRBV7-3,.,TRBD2,CASSRTGGGEQFF,TGTGCCAGCAGTCGTACTGGCGGGGGTGAGCAGTTCTTC
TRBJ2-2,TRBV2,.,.,CASRPTGANTGELFF,TGTGCCAGCAGGCCTACAGGAGCGAACACCGGGGAGCTGTTTTTT
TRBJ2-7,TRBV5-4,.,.,CASSPRGGGLSYEQYF,TGTGCCAGCAGCCCCCGGGGCGGGGGCCTATCCTACGAGCAGTACTTC
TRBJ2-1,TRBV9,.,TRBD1,CASSPRDRGNEQFF,TGTGCCAGCAGCCCAAGAGACAGGGGCAATGAGCAGTTCTTC
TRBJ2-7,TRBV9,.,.,CASSVSGTGMFDEQYF,TGTGCCAGCAGCGTTAGCGGGACAGGGATGTTCGACGAGCAGTACTTC
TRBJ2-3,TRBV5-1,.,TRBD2,CASRWTSGSTDTQYF,TGCGCCAGCAGATGGACTAGCGGGAGTACAGATACGCAGTATTTT
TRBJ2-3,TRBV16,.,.,CASSQFLELIRTDTQYF,TGTGCCAGCAGCCAATTCTTGGAGTTAATCCGGACAGATACGCAGTATTTT
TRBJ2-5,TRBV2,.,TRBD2,CASSEALGSGGETQYF,TGTGCCAGCAGTGAAGCGCTGGGTAGCGGGGGGGAGACCCAGTACTTC
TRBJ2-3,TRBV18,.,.,CASSPLSESTDTQYF,TGTGCCAGCTCACCCCTTAGTGAAAGCACAGATACGCAGTATTTT
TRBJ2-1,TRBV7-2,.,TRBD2,CASSLGGGPYNEQFF,TGTGCCAGCAGCTTAGGCGGGGGGCCCTACAATGAGCAGTTCTTC
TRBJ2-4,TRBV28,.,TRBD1,CASSPSRQGVNIQYF,TGTGCCAGCAGTCCCTCCCGACAGGGGGTAAACATTCAGTACTTC
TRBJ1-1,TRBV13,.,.,CASSLTQNTEAFF,TGTGCCAGCAGCTTGACACAGAACACTGAAGCTTTCTTT
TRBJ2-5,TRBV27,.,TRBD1,CASSFGTGGRETQYF,TGTGCCAGCAGTTTCGGGACAGGGGGGCGAGAGACCCAGTACTTC
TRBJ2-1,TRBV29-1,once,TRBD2,CSVRTSYNEQFF,TGCAGCGTCCGGACTAGTTACAATGAGCAGTTCTTC
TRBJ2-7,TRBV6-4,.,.,CASSGRWGEDYEQYF,TGTGCCAGCAGTGGCAGGTGGGGGGAAGACTACGAGCAGTACTTC
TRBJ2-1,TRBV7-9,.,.,CASSATSFGSYNEQFF,TGTGCCAGCAGCGCCACTAGTTTTGGGTCCTACAATGAGCAGTTCTTC
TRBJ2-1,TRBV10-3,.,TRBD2,CAISERTSGGINEQFF,TGTGCCATCAGTGAACGGACTAGCGGGGGGATAAATGAGCAGTTCTTC
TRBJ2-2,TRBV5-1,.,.,CASSFDGSGELFF,TGCGCCAGCAGCTTTGACGGGAGCGGGGAGCTGTTTTTT
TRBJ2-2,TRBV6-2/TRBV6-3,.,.,CASSGTGVITGELFF,TGTGCCAGCAGTGGCACAGGAGTGATCACCGGGGAGCTGTTTTTT
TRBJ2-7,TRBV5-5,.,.,CASSLEFWSEQYF,TGTGCCAGCAGCTTGGAATTTTGGAGCGAGCAGTACTTC
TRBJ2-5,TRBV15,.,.,CATSRDQTGIETQYF,TGTGCCACCAGCAGAGATCAAACAGGGATAGAGACCCAGTACTTC
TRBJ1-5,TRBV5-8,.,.,CASSAGVLEGQPQHF,TGTGCCAGCAGCGCAGGGGTCCTAGAGGGTCAGCCCCAGCATTTT